This T cell receptor beta chain was identified in a study of T cell responses to AZD1222 COVID-19 vaccine. Whole-study results and caveats: Following two doses of AZD1222, Spike-specific TCR breadth and depth rose.

Libraries were prepared by immunoSEQ multiplex PCR; TCRdb keeps only in-frame clonotypes and omits some of them. The table lists under 150,000 clones, 88% of them singletons. Trimming cost V 1 base and J 4 bases, with 8 bases left between them. The CDR3 extends over 13 amino acids. The germline gives CDR1 SGHRS, CDR2 YFSETQ. In this sample, this clone turned up once. Its specificity is unknown. The chain uses TRBV5-1 and TRBJ1-1; weak D call: TRBD1 (6 bases). The specimen comprised peripheral blood, sampled on day 0 of MenACWY control vaccination. This TCR was sampled from an adult in good health. The CDR3 here is CASSLKGGTEAFF. The CDR3 bases are TGCGCCAGCAGCTTGAAGGGGGGCACTGAAGCTTTCTTT.